Below are 30 T cell receptor beta chains sequenced from a single sample in a study of blood T cells in healthy people across ages. For the second PCR, which ran for roughly 6 to 12 cycles, a sample-barcoded 5' primer and a J-beta primer mix were used. TCRdb re-called the 5' RACE reads with MiXCR, one entry per CDR3 protein. The sample holds around 1,800,000 distinct CDR3 sequences, 35% to 50% seen once. The sequenced material came from blood. These receptors all come from a human donor in good health.

The J gene is TRBJ2-5, the V gene TRBV7-2; 9 bases match TRBD2. Matching the DNA end better, TRBJ2-7 makes the J call doubtful. Germline V gene sequence: CDR1 SGHTA, CDR2 FQGNSA. CDR3 size: 15 residues. The CDR3 loop reads CASSLFSGGMNEQYF. Written as DNA, the CDR3 is TGTGCCAGCAGCTTATTTAGCGGGGGTATGAACGAGCAGTACTTC.

V usage is TRBV6-5 and J usage is TRBJ2-5; D gene unclear. The germline V and J ends were trimmed by 4 bases and 3 bases, with 9 bases remaining between them. Per germline, CDR1 MNHEY and CDR2 SVGAGI. The CDR3 sequence is 13 residues long. CDR3 protein: CASSWSGKETQYF. The DNA of the CDR3 is TGTGCCAGCAGTTGGTCAGGAAAAGAGACCCAGTACTTC.

This sequence joins TRBV4-2 and TRBJ2-7; 14 bases are a match to TRBD2. This CDR3 is built from 17 residues. V was clipped by 0 bases and J by 3 bases; unmatched bases: 4. Germline V gene lookup returns CDR1 LGHNA and CDR2 YNFKEQ. The CDR3 spells CASSQDGGLAGDYEQYF. For the CDR3, the DNA is TGTGCCAGCAGCCAAGATGGGGGACTAGCGGGGGACTACGAGCAGTACTTC.

This chain links TRBV4-1 with TRBJ2-7; TRBD2 matches 10 bases. The CDR3 sequence is 18 residues long. Germline V gene data show CDR1 as MGHRA and CDR2 as YSYEKL. Losses at the gene ends were 4 bases for V and 0 bases for J; bases not matched to a gene: 12. The CDR3 coding sequence is TGCGCCAGCAGCCCCATTAAGGGAGCGGGGGGGAGCTCCTACGAGCAGTACTTC. Protein: CASSPIKGAGGSSYEQYF.

The chain carries TRBV27 and TRBJ1-5; D gene unclear. Per the germline V gene, CDR1 is MNHEY and CDR2 is SMNVEV (reference sequence). The CDR3 has 12 residues. The V end was cut by 7 bases, the J end by 2 bases, with 6 bases between. CDR3: CASTIGNQPQHF. The CDR3 region has the DNA TGTGCCAGCACGATCGGCAATCAGCCCCAGCATTTT.

The sample holds many counts of this clonotype. The CDR3 bases are TGCAGTGCGGCTCTCACAGGACAGGGTATGAACTATGGCTACACCTTC. Residues: CSAALTGQGMNYGYTF. The chain combines TRBV20-1 with TRBJ1-2; 8 nucleotides agree with TRBD1. Germline values: CDR1 DFQATT, CDR2 SNEGSKA (reference sequence). V was pared by 6 bases and J by 2 bases, with 14 bases of the junction left unmatched. The CDR3 extends over 16 amino acids.

This clonotype was seen ten or more times. This chain joins TRBV3-1 and TRBJ1-2; D remains ambiguous. The ends were cut back, 1 base at V and 8 bases at J, with 8 bases in the middle. This CDR3 comprises 12 residues. Germline assignment: CDR1 LGHDT and CDR2 YNNKEL (reference sequence). The CDR3 region has the DNA TGTGCCAGCAGCCAAGGTACTGGCGGCTACACCTTC. As protein: CASSQGTGGYTF.

The genes are TRBV20-1 and TRBJ1-5; D is unclear. Per the germline V gene, CDR1 is DFQATT and CDR2 is SNEGSKA (reference sequence). Trimming pared 5 bases from V and 4 bases from J, leaving 24 bases between. The CDR3 extends over 17 amino acids. The CDR3 loop is CSAASRKEIWDNQPQHF. CDR3 DNA sequence: TGCAGTGCTGCCTCTAGGAAGGAAATTTGGGATAATCAGCCCCAGCATTTT.

This chain uses TRBV4-1 with TRBJ2-4, with D possibly being TRBD1 or TRBD2 (5 bases each). Germline V gene lookup returns CDR1 MGHRA and CDR2 YSYEKL. With 4 bases removed from V and 0 bases from J, the gap between germline ends came to 13 bases. The CDR3 consists of 16 residues. The CDR3 coding sequence is TGCGCCAGCAGCCGGTTGTGGGGGATAGCCAAAAACATTCAGTACTTC. This sequence encodes CASSRLWGIAKNIQYF.

This clonotype has only a few counts. An end of the junction differs from the germline gene, which may be a read error. The J gene is TRBJ1-2, the V gene TRBV7-8; possible D gene TRBD1, 6 bases. Germline CDR1 and CDR2: SGHVS and FQNEAQ. The CDR3 length is 15 residues. In nucleotides, the CDR3 is TGTGCCAGCAGCCTTAGCGCCAGGGGCGCGGATGGGTACACCTTC. Translation gives CASSLSARGADGYTF.

This clonotype was detected a few times. The rearrangement links TRBV7-8 to TRBJ2-7; 7 bases agree with TRBD1. The CDR3 loop spans 16 amino acids. Germline V gives CDR1 SGHVS, CDR2 FQNEAQ. Losses at the gene ends were 5 bases for V and 4 bases for J; bases not matched to a gene: 14. CDR3 region: CASSPEIGTELYEQYF. As DNA, the CDR3 is TGTGCCAGCAGCCCAGAAATAGGGACAGAACTTTACGAGCAGTACTTC.

This rearrangement joins TRBV6-5 to TRBJ1-4, with TRBD1 as a possible D gene (5 bases). Trimming shortened V by 0 bases and J by 0 bases, and 14 bases separated the two germline ends. The CDR3 sequence is 18 residues long. Germline-derived CDR1 and CDR2 are MNHEY and SVGAGI. The DNA of the CDR3 is TGTGCCAGCAGTTACTCACTCCCGCGACAGTCAACTAATGAAAAACTGTTTTTT. Its protein product is CASSYSLPRQSTNEKLFF.

The chain links TRBV7-8 to TRBJ1-2; TRBD1 is a possible D gene (6 bases). V dropped 5 bases and J dropped 5 bases, with 18 bases sitting between them. This CDR3 has 15 amino acids. CDR1 SGHVS and CDR2 FQNEAQ come from the germline V gene. The CDR3 loop reads CASSLSGVGGYGYTF. The CDR3 DNA reads TGTGCCAGCAGCCTCTCAGGGGTCGGGGGGTATGGCTACACCTTC. Together with reference TRBV7-8 and TRBJ1-2, the CDR3 gives the full variable domain: GAGVSQSPRYKVAKRGQDVALRCDPISGHVSLFWYQQALGQGPEFLTYFQNEAQLDKSGLPSDRFFAERPEGSVSTLKIQRTQQEDSAVYLCASSLSGVGGYGYTFGSGTRLTVV.

This sequence joins TRBV6-4 and TRBJ2-5; D remains ambiguous. Per the germline V gene, CDR1 is MRHNA and CDR2 is SNTAGT. Between the trimmed V and J ends, which lost 1 base and 5 bases, there was a span of 5 bases. There are 12 residues in the CDR3. CDR3 sequence: CASSDLGETQYF. For the CDR3, the DNA is TGTGCCAGCAGTGACTTGGGGGAGACCCAGTACTTC.

The chain combines TRBV12-3 or TRBV12-4 with TRBJ1-2, with 7 bases aligning to TRBD1. Trimming cost V 3 bases and J 7 bases; bases outside gene matches: 2. This CDR3 has 12 amino acids. For the CDR3, the DNA is TGTGCCAGCAGTTTTGACAGGGTTGGCTACACCTTC. As protein: CASSFDRVGYTF.

This sequence joins TRBV6-2 or TRBV6-3 and TRBJ2-3; TRBD1 is a possible D gene (5 bases). Trimming took 0 bases from V and 4 from J, leaving 14 bases between them. The germline CDR1 and CDR2 sequences are MNHEY and SVGEGT. The CDR3 is made up of 16 amino acids. The CDR3 here is CASSYSLGVEADTQYF. The CDR3 DNA reads as TGTGCCAGCAGTTACTCGCTAGGGGTTGAAGCAGATACGCAGTATTTT.

This chain connects TRBV30 to TRBJ1-2, with D possibly matching TRBD1 (5 bases). The CDR3 consists of 13 residues. CDR1 is GTSNPN and CDR2 is SVGIG in the germline V gene (reference sequence). V lost 4 bases and J lost 11, with 20 bases in between. CDR3 in amino acids: CAWNLNSGTPYTF. CDR3 coding DNA: TGTGCCTGGAATTTAAACTCCGGGACGCCATACACCTTC.

This clonotype was counted between two and nine times. V usage is TRBV7-2 and J usage is TRBJ2-3, with TRBD2 matching over 7 bases. This CDR3 has 17 amino acids. Germline lookup yields CDR1 SGHTA and CDR2 FQGNSA. Trimming cost V 2 bases and J 0 bases; bases outside gene matches: 8. CDR3 residues: CASSLIGREASTDTQYF. In DNA, the CDR3 is TGTGCCAGCAGCTTAATAGGGAGGGAGGCTAGCACAGATACGCAGTATTTT. Complete variable domain (other parts from reference TRBV7-2 and TRBJ2-3): GAGVSQSPSNKVTEKGKDVELRCDPISGHTALYWYRQSLGQGLEFLIYFQGNSAPDKSGLPSDRFSAERTGGSVSTLTIQRTQQEDSAVYLCASSLIGREASTDTQYFGPGTRLTVL.

This clonotype was observed many times. The chain carries TRBV7-9 and TRBJ2-1; the D gene is possibly TRBD2 (5 bases). This CDR3 is built from 15 residues. Germline CDR1 reads SEHNR; CDR2 reads FQNEAQ (reference sequence). V was clipped by 4 bases and J by 0 bases, with 10 bases between them. CDR3 in DNA: TGTGCCAGCAGCTCTCTCCGGGACTCCTACAATGAGCAGTTCTTC. It specifies CASSSLRDSYNEQFF.

J is TRBJ2-3 and V is TRBV4-2; D is perhaps TRBD2 (5 bases). This CDR3 has 16 amino acids. Between the trimmed V and J ends, which lost 0 bases and 2 bases, there was a span of 12 bases. Germline-derived CDR1 and CDR2 are LGHNA and YNFKEQ. CDR3 residues: CASSQEGPSPTDTQYF. The CDR3 bases are TGTGCCAGCAGCCAAGAAGGTCCTAGCCCCACAGATACGCAGTATTTT.

V usage is TRBV7-6 and J usage is TRBJ2-3; 14 positions agree with TRBD2. The CDR3 is 20 amino acids. With 3 bases clipped from V and 0 bases from J, the junction kept 11 bases outside the gene matches. Germline values: CDR1 SGHVS, CDR2 FNYEAQ. The CDR3 coding sequence is TGTGCCAGCAGCTTCCCTAGGGAGGGACTAGCGGGGGCTAGCACAGATACGCAGTATTTT. Protein product: CASSFPREGLAGASTDTQYF.

This clonotype was seen a handful of times. The V call is TRBV9, the J call TRBJ2-1; D may correspond to TRBD1 or TRBD2 (6 bases each). Germline CDR1 is SGDLS and CDR2 is YYNGEE. This CDR3 has 15 residues. The V end lost 0 bases, the J end lost 8 bases, and 15 bases lay between the germline ends. For the CDR3, the DNA is TGTGCCAGCAGCGTAGGCCCAGGGGAGGTGTATGAGCAGTTCTTC. Its translation: CASSVGPGEVYEQFF.

This rearrangement joins TRBV7-3 to TRBJ1-2; D not resolved. Trimming cost V 2 bases and J 8 bases, with 12 bases left between them. The CDR3 spans 13 residues. Germline V gives CDR1 SGHTA, CDR2 FQGTGA. The CDR3 nucleotides read TGTGCCAGCAGCTTATCGGGAGATACCGGCTACACCTTC. It translates to CASSLSGDTGYTF.

V and J are TRBV5-1 and TRBJ1-1; 8 bases are a match to TRBD1. The germline V gene has CDR1 SGHRS and CDR2 YFSETQ. The CDR3 loop spans 15 amino acids. V was pared by 0 bases and J by 3 bases, with 4 bases of the junction left unmatched. For the CDR3, the DNA is TGCGCCAGCAGCTTGGTCTCACAGGGGGACACTGAAGCTTTCTTT. This codes for CASSLVSQGDTEAFF.

The chain joins TRBV2 to TRBJ2-5; TRBD2 might be the D (6 bases). The germline V gene has CDR1 SNHLY and CDR2 FYNNEI. Trimming removed 7 bases at V and 7 bases at J, with 22 bases between. The CDR3 length is 15 residues. This CDR3 reads CASTQEWMSGGTQYF. The CDR3 DNA reads TGTGCCAGCACCCAAGAATGGATGTCCGGGGGGACCCAGTACTTC. The full variable domain, with the rest looked up from reference TRBV2 and TRBJ2-5, is EPEVTQTPSHQVTQMGQEVILRCVPISNHLYFYWYRQILGQKVEFLVSFYNNEISEKSEIFDDQFSVERPDGSNFTLKIRSTKLEDSAMYFCASTQEWMSGGTQYFGPGTRLLVL.

The chain employs TRBV29-1 and TRBJ2-1, with 7 nucleotides matching TRBD2. The CDR3 covers 13 residues. V dropped 1 base and J dropped 6; count of bases not matched to a gene: 3. Looked up from germline, CDR1 is SQVTM and CDR2 is ANQGSEA. CDR3 in amino acids: CSVEVGGSNEQFF. The CDR3 DNA reads as TGCAGCGTTGAAGTGGGGGGGAGCAATGAGCAGTTCTTC.

The chain carries TRBV6-5 and TRBJ1-2; possibly TRBD1 for D (6 bases). CDR3 length equals 14 residues. Germline V lookup: CDR1 MNHEY, CDR2 SVGAGI. Trimming shortened V by 0 bases and J by 8 bases, and 13 bases separated the two germline ends. In nucleotides, the CDR3 is TGTGCCAGCAGTTACTCCGAGGGGGTTAGGGGCTACACCTTC. Translated: CASSYSEGVRGYTF.

The V gene is TRBV6-1, the J gene TRBJ2-7; no clear D gene. V gave up 5 bases and J gave up 10 bases, with 12 bases separating them. This CDR3 comprises 11 residues. The germline V gene encodes CDR1 MNHNS and CDR2 SASEGT. The CDR3 is CASSSPSPQYF. DNA of the CDR3: TGTGCCAGCAGTTCCCCCTCGCCCCAGTACTTC.

Notes on this clonotype: Compared with germline, one end of the junction differs, possibly owing to a read error. The CDR3: CTSSFFGGLAINEQFF. The CDR3 coding sequence is TGTACCAGCAGTTTCTTCGGAGGACTAGCAATCAATGAGCAGTTCTTC. The chain couples TRBV28 to TRBJ2-1; 8 bases are shared with TRBD2. CDR1 is MDHEN and CDR2 is SYDVKM in the germline V gene. This CDR3 comprises 16 residues. Variable domain in full (rest from reference TRBV28 and TRBJ2-1): DVKVTQSSRYLVKRTGEKVFLECVQDMDHENMFWYRQDPGLGLRLIYFSYDVKMKEKGDIPEGYSVSREKKERFSLILESASTNQTSMYLCTSSFFGGLAINEQFFGPGTRLTVL.

This clonotype showed up just a few times. The chain carries TRBV7-2 and TRBJ2-1, with TRBD2 matching 8 bases. Germline assignment: CDR1 SGHTA and CDR2 FQGNSA. The J segment lost 10 bases and the V segment lost 5 bases, leaving 7 bases of the junction unmatched. This CDR3 is 13 amino acids long. The CDR3 region has the DNA TGTGCCAGCAGCCCCGGGGGCGGGAGGGAGCAGTTCTTC. Its translation is CASSPGGGREQFF.